This T cell receptor (beta chain) was retrieved from a study of T cell responses to AZD1222 COVID-19 vaccine. Study context: Second-dose schedules of about 4 or about 12 weeks were combined.

Broader study findings: The study found Spike-specific TCR breadth and depth rose after two AZD1222 doses.

Of note for this clone: Its antigen is as yet unknown.

The CDR3 runs 10 residues. V lost 5 bases and J lost 8, with 4 bases in between. CDR1 is SGHTA, CDR2 FQGTGA, per germline. Only in-frame clones appear in the TCRdb table, and some are missing; sequencing was by immunoSEQ multiplex PCR. The sample yields roughly 100,000 clones, 91% seen once. The chain couples TRBV7-3 to TRBJ2-1; D not resolved. Sequences were derived from peripheral blood, sampled on day 0 of AZD1222 vaccination. The receptor was derived from an adult in good health. The CDR3 here is CASSHHEQFF. As DNA, the CDR3 is TGTGCCAGCAGCCACCATGAGCAGTTCTTC. The full variable domain, its missing parts supplied by reference TRBV7-3 and TRBJ2-1, is GAGVSQTPSNKVTEKGKYVELRCDPISGHTALYWYRQSLGQGPEFLIYFQGTGAADDSGLPNDRFFAVRPEGSVSTLKIQRTERGDSAVYLCASSHHEQFFGPGTRLTVL.